Shown below are 8 T cell receptor beta chains from a single sample sequenced in a study of OX40 agonist ivuxolimab in advanced cancers. Here immunoSEQ multiplex PCR was the method, and the copy in TCRdb shows in-frame clones only, minus some. The repertoire holds around 30,000 clones, with roughly 81% as singletons. The starting material was CD4+ or CD8+ T cells sorted from blood, obtained in a trial of the OX40 agonist ivuxolimab. These receptor sequences come from an adult with an advanced solid tumor such as melanoma, head and neck, liver or kidney cancer.

This clone has just one count. The chain has TRBV5-4 and TRBJ2-3; D unresolved. The germline V and J ends were trimmed by 3 bases and 4 bases, with 12 bases remaining between them. Germline V gene sequence: CDR1 SGHNT, CDR2 YYREEE (reference sequence). The CDR3 sequence is 14 residues long. The CDR3 DNA is TGTGCCAGCAGCTACGACGGTTATTCAGATACGCAGTATTTT. This sequence encodes CASSYDGYSDTQYF.

This clone appeared a few times. The gene calls are TRBV7-9 and TRBJ2-7, with D uncertain. This CDR3 is built from 12 residues. The V gene's germline CDR1 is SEHNR and CDR2 FQNEAQ (reference sequence). Trimming stripped 5 bases from V and 4 bases from J, with 9 bases between. CDR3 nucleotides: TGTGCCAGCAGCAAGACCATTTACGAGCAGTACTTC. Its protein is CASSKTIYEQYF. Using reference TRBV7-9 and TRBJ2-7 for the parts outside the CDR3, the full variable domain is DTGVSQNPRHKITKRGQNVTFRCDPISEHNRLYWYRQTLGQGPEFLTYFQNEAQLEKSRLLSDRFSAERPKGSFSTLEIQRTEQGDSAMYLCASSKTIYEQYFGPGTRLTVT.

The V call is TRBV5-5, the J call TRBJ1-6; possible D gene TRBD1, 5 bases. The germline CDR1 and CDR2 sequences are SGHKS and YYEKEE (reference sequence). The ends were cut back, 2 bases at V and 0 bases at J, with 12 bases in the middle. This CDR3 spans 17 amino acids. The CDR3 DNA reads as TGTGCCAGCAGCTTAAGGGGCGAGAGCTCCTATAATTCACCCCTCCACTTT. Translated, it gives CASSLRGESSYNSPLHF.

This clone was detected only once. The gene calls are TRBV10-3 and TRBJ2-3; perhaps TRBD2 as D (5 bases). The CDR3 length is 16 residues. The V end was cut by 2 bases, the J end by 3 bases, with 15 bases between. Germline assignment: CDR1 ENHRY and CDR2 SYGVKD. CDR3 sequence (DNA): TGTGCCATCAGTGAGCCTACGAGGGTTGGGACAGATACGCAGTATTTT. Translation gives CAISEPTRVGTDTQYF.

This chain joins TRBV9 and TRBJ2-1, with a possible D match to TRBD2 (6 bases). The CDR3 contains 16 residues. The V and J ends lost 0 bases and 10 bases respectively, with 20 bases between them. The V gene's germline CDR1 is SGDLS and CDR2 YYNGEE. The CDR3 DNA is TGTGCCAGCAGCGTAGCTACCGGAGGGTCAGCGCCCGAGCAGTTCTTC. It yields the protein CASSVATGGSAPEQFF. The full variable domain, in which reference TRBV9 and TRBJ2-1 provide the parts outside the CDR3, is DSGVTQTPKHLITATGQRVTLRCSPRSGDLSVYWYQQSLDQGLQFLIQYYNGEERAKGNILERFSAQQFPDLHSELNLSSLELGDSALYFCASSVATGGSAPEQFFGPGTRLTVL.

The V call is TRBV30, the J call TRBJ2-5; weak D call: TRBD1 (6 bases). The last part of the DNA fits TRBJ2-7 better; the J call may be wrong. Germline V CDR1 and CDR2: GTSNPN, SVGIG (reference sequence). The CDR3 extends over 16 amino acids. CDR3 in DNA: TGTGCCTGGAGACACCAGGACAGCAAACCCGCCTACGAGCAGTACTTC. Amino acids: CAWRHQDSKPAYEQYF.

By frequency in the sample, this clone is medium-sized. The rearrangement links TRBV4-3 to TRBJ2-2; TRBD1 matches at 7 bases. This CDR3 contains 16 residues. Germline V gives CDR1 LGHNA, CDR2 YSLEER. The V and J ends lost 0 bases and 1 base, in that order; junction bases with no gene match: 2. The CDR3 DNA follows: TGCGCCAGCAGCCAAGACGGGACAGAGAACACCGGGGAGCTGTTTTTT. Its translation: CASSQDGTENTGELFF.

This clone was counted between two and nine times. V is TRBV4-1 and J is TRBJ1-3, with D perhaps matching TRBD1 (6 bases). This CDR3 spans 14 amino acids. Germline CDR1 MGHRA, CDR2 YSYEKL. Trimming removed 7 bases from V and 0 bases from J, with 10 bases in between. The DNA of the CDR3 is TGCGCCAGCACCACAGGGTCCTCTGGAAACACCATATATTTT. It specifies CASTTGSSGNTIYF.